This TCR beta chain is from a study of vaccination and CD4 T cells after COVID-19. The CDR3 contains 15 residues. V was clipped by 5 bases and J by 0 bases, with 14 bases between them. Germline lookup yields CDR1 MNHEY and CDR2 SMNVEV (reference sequence). Sequenced with the Oncomine TCR Beta short-read assay was DNA taken from cultured CD4+ T cells. In this case, cultured CD4+ T cells provided the extracted genomic DNA. From the PCR reads, TCRdb called clonotypes with MiXCR, one entry per CDR3 protein. The repertoire includes 14,000 or so distinct CDR3 sequences, over 50% of them detected once, and about 9% sits in the top ten. Treatment in this sample: roughly 10-day PBMC culture with coronavirus spike peptide pools or control peptides (ViraFEST assay). Days 3 and 7 saw half the medium swapped for fresh IL-2 medium. This clonotype occurred a few times. The target antigen is unknown.

J is TRBJ2-7 and V is TRBV27; D tentatively reads TRBD1 or TRBD2 (5 bases each). Material: CD4+ T cells from blood, cultured in vitro. The clonotype comes from a human donor who had recovered from COVID-19. The CDR3 DNA reads as TGTGCCAGCAGTAGTACCGGGACCCACTCCTACGAGCAGTACTTC. It yields the protein CASSSTGTHSYEQYF.